This record covers a single TCR beta chain. Recruitment covered under 25 US areas and drew participants whose ages spanned about 18 to 89 years. Participant-reported clinical history was the basis for cohort assignment. Per the germline V gene, CDR1 is SGHRS and CDR2 is YFSETQ. The CDR3 length is 13 residues. Trimming shortened V by 2 bases and J by 5 bases, and 10 bases separated the two germline ends. The data derive from a study of blood T cell repertoires in COVID-19. This table comes from immunoSEQ multiplex PCR, and its TCRdb copy is limited to in-frame clones, with some not included. The table includes fewer than 250,000 clones, around 89% detected once.

The rearrangement joins TRBV5-1 to TRBJ1-1; D not certain. The source is a man aged 30 to 45 who had been exposed to COVID-19. The sample was PBMCs or T cells enriched from blood (not recorded which). CDR3: CASSFNERTEAFF. In nucleotides, the CDR3 is TGCGCCAGCAGCTTCAACGAACGGACTGAAGCTTTCTTT.